The 5 T cell receptor beta chains in this list originate from one sample, sequenced in a study of T cell repertoires in cytomegalovirus infection. No antigens are known for them. TCRdb reprocessed the reads with MiXCR, giving one entry per CDR3 protein. The sample contains roughly 920,000 distinct CDR3 sequences, 31% of which appear only once. Source: cultured CD8+ T cells from PBMCs, taken from culture after CMV antigen stimulation. The receptors derive from a human donor in good health (CMV status not recorded). Some clones in this sample may be carry-over from other donors' samples.

This clonotype was detected many times. The chain recombines TRBV7-6 with TRBJ2-1; D ambiguous. Germline CDR1 is SGHVS and CDR2 is FNYEAQ. This CDR3 has 14 amino acids. V shed 5 bases and J shed 0 bases, with 8 bases lying between them. The CDR3 reads CASSATSSYNEQFF. The CDR3 DNA reads as TGTGCCAGCAGCGCTACCAGCTCCTACAATGAGCAGTTCTTC.

V and J are TRBV7-6 and TRBJ2-3; the match to TRBD2 covers 8 bases. Germline V lookup: CDR1 SGHVS, CDR2 FNYEAQ. Trimming removed 5 bases from V and 0 bases from J; junction bases left unmatched: 10. The CDR3 loop spans 17 amino acids. CDR3 sequence (DNA): TGTGCCAGCAGCCTAGAGTCCGGGGGGGCCAGCACAGATACGCAGTATTTT. Its translation is CASSLESGGASTDTQYF.

The CDR3 bases are TGTGCCAGCAGCGCAATGGGCGACTACGAGCAGTACGTC. Translating it yields CASSAMGDYEQYV. The V gene is TRBV7-9, the J gene TRBJ2-7; D ambiguous. V was shortened by 5 bases and J by 3 bases, with 11 bases between the two germline ends. The CDR3 has 13 amino acids. Germline loops: CDR1 SEHNR, CDR2 FQNEAQ (reference sequence).

The chain combines TRBV28 with TRBJ2-7; TRBD2 matches 7 bases. CDR1 and CDR2 from the germline V gene are MDHEN and SYDVKM. V shed 7 bases and J 0 bases; nucleotides not matched to a gene: 9. The CDR3 is 15 residues long. The chain's CDR3 is CASTERGVHSYEQYV. The CDR3 coding sequence is TGTGCCAGCACCGAACGGGGGGTCCACTCCTACGAGCAGTACGTC.

The chain combines TRBV6-2 or TRBV6-3 with TRBJ2-1; D remains unclear. Germline CDR1 and CDR2: MNHEY and SVGEGT. The CDR3 is made up of 14 amino acids. With 1 base removed from V and 7 bases from J, the gap between germline ends came to 11 bases. The CDR3 here is CASSYLQTSNEQFF. CDR3 bases: TGTGCCAGCAGTTACTTACAGACATCTAATGAGCAGTTCTTC.